These T cell receptor beta chains were read from a single sample in a study of T cell responses to AZD1222 COVID-19 vaccine. Some clones are missing from TCRdb's copy, which holds only in-frame ones; the method was immunoSEQ multiplex PCR. The sample lists 150,000 to 200,000 clones, under 95% seen once, with approximately 4% in the top ten. The sample here was peripheral blood, taken on day 0 of AZD1222 vaccination. The receptors derive from an adult in good health. Both conserved end residues are part of each CDR3. A D gene is named only where the DNA matches it firmly. The size field is filled for only some rows; it gives once, few, many or a size class.

clone size,V gene,J gene,D gene,CDR3 DNA,CDR3 protein
NA,TRBV14,TRBJ1-1,NA,TGTGCCAGCAGCCAAGACAGGCTAGGGACTGAAGCTTTCTTT,CASSQDRLGTEAFF
NA,TRBV7-2,TRBJ2-7,NA,TGTGCCAGCAGCTTAGGCCCAGGGGGGTCCCCCTACGAGCAGTACTTC,CASSLGPGGSPYEQYF
NA,TRBV4-1,TRBJ1-5,NA,TGCGCCAGCTCCCAGGGGCCGGGAGGGCAGGGCAATCAGCCCCAGCATTTT,CASSQGPGGQGNQPQHF
once,TRBV27,TRBJ2-2,NA,TGTGCCAGCAGTTTACGTGGCCCGGGGGTCCTCGGCACCGGGGAGCTGTTTTTT,CASSLRGPGVLGTGELFF
NA,TRBV6-5,TRBJ1-5,NA,TGTGCCAGCAGTTACGAGCGATGGGGTCAGCCCCAGCATTTT,CASSYERWGQPQHF
NA,TRBV19,TRBJ1-2,NA,TGTGCCAGTAGTATAAAGGGGAACTATGGCTACACCTTC,CASSIKGNYGYTF
NA,TRBV10-3,TRBJ1-1,TRBD1,TGTGCCATCAGTGAACAGGGGGTAACTGAAGCTTTCTTT,CAISEQGVTEAFF
NA,TRBV28,TRBJ1-5,NA,TGTGCCAGCAGCCCCGGGGGAAGCAATCAGCCCCAGCATTTT,CASSPGGSNQPQHF
NA,TRBV6-1,TRBJ1-2,TRBD1,TGTGCCAGCAGTGAAGCTGCCGGGACAGGGTACGGCTACACCTTC,CASSEAAGTGYGYTF
NA,TRBV6-5,TRBJ1-1,TRBD1,TGTGCCAGCAGTTACTCGACAGGGAGCACTGAAGCTTTCTTT,CASSYSTGSTEAFF
many,TRBV28,TRBJ2-7,TRBD1,TGTGCCAGCAGAGACCCGGGACAGAGCTCCTACGAGCAGTACTTC,CASRDPGQSSYEQYF
NA,TRBV28,TRBJ2-7,NA,TGTGCCAGCAGTTCAGGACATCTGAGCTCCTACGAGCAGTACTTC,CASSSGHLSSYEQYF
NA,TRBV7-9,TRBJ2-6,NA,TGTGCCAGCAGCCCATCCCGGAGGGCAGGGGCCAACGTCCTGACTTTC,CASSPSRRAGANVLTF
NA,TRBV12-3/TRBV12-4,TRBJ1-3,NA,TGTGCCAGCAGTTTACTTGGAAACACCATATATTTT,CASSLLGNTIYF
NA,TRBV6-5,TRBJ1-6,NA,TGTGCCAGCAGTATTTCAAATAATTCACCCCTCCACTTT,CASSISNNSPLHF
once,TRBV24-1,TRBJ1-6,NA,TGTGCCACCAGTGATTCTAAGGCCTATAATTCACCCCTCCACTTT,CATSDSKAYNSPLHF
NA,TRBV19,TRBJ2-5,TRBD2,TGTGCCAGTAGGGGGACTAGCGGGCCTGGGGGAGAGACCCAGTACTTC,CASRGTSGPGGETQYF
NA,TRBV6-5,TRBJ1-1,NA,TGTGCCAGCAGTTACGATTGGACGGGAGACACTGAAGCTTTCTTT,CASSYDWTGDTEAFF
NA,TRBV9,TRBJ2-7,TRBD2,TGTGCCAGCAGCGTCAGCGGGAGAGTCATCGACGAGCAGTACTTC,CASSVSGRVIDEQYF
NA,TRBV30,TRBJ2-7,TRBD1,TGTGCCTGGAGTGCCGGGACAGGGGCGGACGAGCAGTACTTC,CAWSAGTGADEQYF
NA,TRBV6-5,TRBJ1-1,NA,TGTGCCAGCAGTTACTCGAGGGGCACGATAAACACTGAAGCTTTCTTT,CASSYSRGTINTEAFF
NA,TRBV16,TRBJ1-1,NA,TGTGCCAGCAGCCAATCCGGGGCCCTGACCGCTGAAGCTTTCTTT,CASSQSGALTAEAFF
NA,TRBV10-2,TRBJ1-5,NA,TGCGCCAGCAGTGTGAGTCAGAATCAGCCCCAGCATTTT,CASSVSQNQPQHF
once,TRBV7-7,TRBJ2-1,TRBD2,TGTGCTAGCAGCTCCGGAGTAAGCGGGAGAAAAAACAATGAGCAGTTCTTC,CASSSGVSGRKNNEQFF
NA,TRBV4-1,TRBJ2-1,NA,TGCGCCAGCAGCCATTCTAAGGGCCAGCCCTACAATGAGCAGTTCTTC,CASSHSKGQPYNEQFF
once,TRBV3-1/TRBV3-2,TRBJ2-1,NA,TGTGCCAGCAGCCAAGGGGGGACCAACAATGAGCAGTTCTTC,CASSQGGTNNEQFF
NA,TRBV5-1,TRBJ2-1,TRBD2,TGCGCCAGCAGCTTGCCGTCTAGCGGGAGTAAAGACAATGAGCAGTTCTTC,CASSLPSSGSKDNEQFF
NA,TRBV30,TRBJ2-7,TRBD2,TGTGCCTGGAGGGGGACTAGCGGGCAAACTTTCTCCTACGAGCAGTACTTC,CAWRGTSGQTFSYEQYF
NA,TRBV7-2,TRBJ2-1,NA,TGTGCCAGCAGCTCCACTAGGCTAGGTGAGCAGTTCTTC,CASSSTRLGEQFF
NA,TRBV6-4,TRBJ2-2,NA,TGTGCCAGCAGTGAATCCACTAGCAAGGGCACCGGGGAGCTGTTTTTT,CASSESTSKGTGELFF
NA,TRBV12-3/TRBV12-4,TRBJ1-4,NA,TGTGCCAGCAGCCATTCCCCTCGGGAAAAACTGTTTTTT,CASSHSPREKLFF
NA,TRBV23-1,TRBJ1-5,TRBD1,TGCGCCAGCAGTCAATCGGGACAGGGCTTCGATCAGCCCCAGCATTTT,CASSQSGQGFDQPQHF
NA,TRBV6-4,TRBJ2-7,NA,TGTGCCAGTGTGGACGTAAACTACGAGCAGTACTTC,CASVDVNYEQYF
once,TRBV18,TRBJ2-7,NA,TGTGCCAGCTCACCATCATCCTACGAGCAGTACTTC,CASSPSSYEQYF
NA,TRBV5-1,TRBJ2-5,NA,TGCGCCAGCAGCTTGGGGCGGATCGAAGCTCAAGAGACCCAGTACTTC,CASSLGRIEAQETQYF
NA,TRBV19,TRBJ1-1,NA,TGTGCCAGTAGTATAGGGGGGCGCATGAACACTGAAGCTTTCTTT,CASSIGGRMNTEAFF
NA,TRBV6-1,TRBJ1-3,NA,TGTGCCAGCAGTGAAGTGGGGACGGCCTCTGGAAACACCATATATTTT,CASSEVGTASGNTIYF
NA,TRBV13,TRBJ2-1,NA,TGTGCCAGCAGCTTAGAGGGCAGCGACAATGAGCAGTTCTTC,CASSLEGSDNEQFF
NA,TRBV7-9,TRBJ2-1,NA,TGTGCCAGCAGCCCGTGGAATGAGCAGTTCTTC,CASSPWNEQFF
NA,TRBV19,TRBJ1-4,NA,TGTGCCAGTAGTATCGGACGGGGTGAAAAACTGTTTTTT,CASSIGRGEKLFF